What follows are 31 T cell receptor beta chains derived from one specimen sequenced in a study of T cell repertoires in ileal Crohn's disease (dated by TCRdb to between 2018 and 2021). The method was the immunoSEQ multiplex PCR assay. This immuneACCESS table, as held by TCRdb, lists in-frame sequences with V and J called but not all clones. Of the missing ones, under half trace to an unresolved V gene in checked studies; the others have no known cause. Recorded for this sample are approximately 8,200 clones; 60% to 80% of them occurred a single time. Roughly 8.4% of the sample belongs to the ten largest clones. The sequenced material came from ileal tissue. These receptors were obtained from an adult with Crohn's disease.

The chain recombines TRBV29-1 with TRBJ2-1, with 11 nucleotides matching TRBD2. Germline V gene data show CDR1 as SQVTM and CDR2 as ANQGSEA. J was trimmed by 7 bases and V by 1 base; bases with no gene match: 3. The CDR3 runs 14 residues. CDR3 loop: CSVEVAGGPNEQFF. The CDR3 DNA sequence: TGCAGCGTTGAAGTAGCGGGGGGGCCTAATGAGCAGTTCTTC.

CDR3 nucleotide sequence: TGTGCCAGTAGTATACCAGGTCAACCCTATGGCTACACCTTC. Protein: CASSIPGQPYGYTF. The V gene is TRBV19, the J gene TRBJ1-2; no reliable D call. Trimming removed 2 bases from V and 4 bases from J, with 11 bases in between. This CDR3 is 14 amino acids long. Germline-derived CDR1 and CDR2 are LNHDA and SQIVND (reference sequence).

The V gene is TRBV5-6, the J gene TRBJ1-4; D possibly corresponds to TRBD1 (6 bases). The germline CDR1 and CDR2 sequences are SGHDT and YYEEEE. This CDR3 is 17 amino acids long. V lost 0 bases and J lost 0, with 12 bases in between. The CDR3 nucleotides read TGTGCCAGCAGCTTGGACCCAAGACAGGCAACTAATGAAAAACTGTTTTTT. Its translation is CASSLDPRQATNEKLFF.

In DNA form, the CDR3 reads TGTGCCAGCAGGCGTGCGGGCACAGCGGAGCACCGAAACACCATATATTTT. Translating it yields CASRRAGTAEHRNTIYF. The chain couples TRBV11-2 to TRBJ1-3; D not resolved. Germline V gives CDR1 SGHAT, CDR2 FQNNGV. The length of the CDR3 is 17 residues. V was shortened by 6 bases and J by 5 bases, with 23 bases between the two germline ends.

Written as DNA, the CDR3 is TGCAGCGTTGAGTTGGGGAGCTCCTACGAGCAGTACTTC. Protein sequence: CSVELGSSYEQYF. This chain links TRBV29-1 with TRBJ2-7; perhaps TRBD2 as D (5 bases). CDR1 and CDR2 from the germline V gene are SQVTM and ANQGSEA. The V gene lost 3 bases and the J gene lost 0 bases, with 9 bases spanning the gap. This CDR3 is 13 amino acids long.

The chain recombines TRBV6-1 with TRBJ2-7; 13 nucleotides agree with TRBD2. Germline trimming cut 4 bases from V and 4 bases from J; bases unmatched to any gene: 1. Germline V gives CDR1 MNHNS, CDR2 SASEGT. The CDR3 is made up of 14 amino acids. CDR3 region: CASSGTSGGYEQYF. The CDR3 DNA reads as TGTGCCAGCAGTGGGACTAGCGGGGGTTACGAGCAGTACTTC.

The chain recombines TRBV5-6 with TRBJ2-5, with 8 bases fitting TRBD2. V was clipped by 4 bases and J by 4 bases; unmatched bases: 9. From germline, CDR1 is SGHDT and CDR2 YYEEEE. This CDR3 region has 15 residues. This CDR3 reads CASSLRPAGVETQYF. The CDR3 region has the DNA TGTGCCAGCAGCCTTCGTCCAGCGGGGGTAGAGACCCAGTACTTC. Combining the CDR3 with reference TRBV5-6 and TRBJ2-5 gives the whole variable domain DAGVTQSPTHLIKTRGQQVTLRCSPKSGHDTVSWYQQALGQGPQFIFQYYEEEERQRGNFPDRFSGHQFPNYSSELNVNALLLGDSALYLCASSLRPAGVETQYFGPGTRLLVL.

The chain has TRBV10-2 and TRBJ1-1; 7 nucleotides match TRBD1. CDR3 size: 13 residues. Trimming removed 5 bases from V and 4 bases from J; junction bases left unmatched: 4. The germline V gene has CDR1 WSHSY and CDR2 SAAADI. CDR3 protein: CASSTTGATEAFF. The CDR3 DNA sequence: TGCGCCAGCAGTACCACAGGGGCCACTGAAGCTTTCTTT.

The rearrangement uses TRBV10-3 and TRBJ1-2; 9 bases are a match to TRBD1. CDR1 is ENHRY and CDR2 is SYGVKD in the germline V gene. Trimming removed 6 bases from V and 4 bases from J; junction bases left unmatched: 6. The CDR3 totals 14 residues. CDR3: CAIRGTGNAYGYTF. DNA of the CDR3: TGTGCCATCAGGGGGACAGGGAACGCCTATGGCTACACCTTC.

The gene calls are TRBV7-9 and TRBJ1-2, with D possibly matching TRBD1 (6 bases). The V and J ends lost 6 bases and 2 bases respectively, with 7 bases between them. Germline CDR1 and CDR2: SEHNR and FQNEAQ (reference sequence). The CDR3 is 12 residues long. The CDR3 region has the DNA TGTGCCAGCAGAACAGGGAACTATGGCTACACCTTC. Its translation is CASRTGNYGYTF.

The chain joins TRBV2 to TRBJ2-7; TRBD2 matches at 8 bases. The CDR3 runs 14 residues. Germline values: CDR1 SNHLY, CDR2 FYNNEI. V was pared by 4 bases and J by 3 bases, with 5 bases of the junction left unmatched. The CDR3: CASSVAGRGYEQYF. The CDR3 region has the DNA TGTGCCAGCAGTGTAGCGGGGCGGGGCTACGAGCAGTACTTC.

The J gene is TRBJ2-7, the V gene TRBV5-5; 9 bases agree with TRBD1. CDR1 is SGHKS, CDR2 YYEKEE, per germline (reference sequence). V lost 0 bases to trimming and J lost 1 base; unmatched junction nucleotides: 2. This CDR3 spans 15 amino acids. This CDR3 reads CASSLEGTGSYEQYF. Written as DNA, the CDR3 is TGTGCCAGCAGCTTGGAGGGGACAGGGTCCTACGAGCAGTACTTC. The full variable domain, its missing parts supplied by reference TRBV5-5 and TRBJ2-7, is DAGVTQSPTHLIKTRGQQVTLRCSPISGHKSVSWYQQVLGQGPQFIFQYYEKEERGRGNFPDRFSARQFPNYSSELNVNALLLGDSALYLCASSLEGTGSYEQYFGPGTRLTVT.

The J gene is TRBJ1-2, the V gene TRBV19, with D unresolved. The germline CDR1 and CDR2 sequences are LNHDA and SQIVND (reference sequence). The CDR3 is 15 residues long. Between the trimmed V and J ends, which lost 5 bases and 5 bases, there was a span of 18 bases. The CDR3 nucleotides read TGTGCCAGTAGTCCTTTGGGCAGTGAGAGATATGGCTACACCTTC. It is translated as CASSPLGSERYGYTF.

The V and J genes are TRBV11-2 and TRBJ1-1, with 8 bases identical to TRBD1. Trimming cost V 5 bases and J 8 bases; bases outside gene matches: 22. Germline values: CDR1 SGHAT, CDR2 FQNNGV. CDR3 length: 18 residues. CDR3 DNA: TGTGCCAGCAGCCAACGGTCTTGGGGAGCATCCAGGGGGCTAGAAGCTTTCTTT. This gives the protein CASSQRSWGASRGLEAFF.

The chain is built from TRBV19 and TRBJ1-1, with D tentatively TRBD1 (6 bases). The V end was cut by 1 base, the J end by 1 base, with 10 bases between. From germline, CDR1 is LNHDA and CDR2 SQIVND (reference sequence). The CDR3 runs to 15 residues. CDR3 coding DNA: TGTGCCAGTAGTATAGTCGGGGGGGCGAACACTGAAGCTTTCTTT. It specifies CASSIVGGANTEAFF.

The chain combines TRBV19 with TRBJ1-6, with TRBD1 matching 8 bases. The CDR3 extends over 12 amino acids. The V gene's germline CDR1 is LNHDA and CDR2 SQIVND (reference sequence). With V trimmed by 6 bases and J by 9 bases, 1 base remained unmatched. CDR3: CASRQGVSPLHF. In DNA form, the CDR3 reads TGTGCCAGTAGACAGGGGGTTTCACCCCTCCACTTT.

The CDR3 nucleotides read TGTGCCATCGCCAGGGAATACACTGAAGCTTTCTTT. Protein sequence: CAIAREYTEAFF. The rearrangement uses TRBV10-3 and TRBJ1-1, with D possibly TRBD1 on 5 matching bases. The CDR3 loop spans 12 amino acids. Trimming took off 8 bases at V and 3 bases at J, with 10 bases between the two ends. Germline V gene lookup returns CDR1 ENHRY and CDR2 SYGVKD.

The table lists this clone with a count of one. The V and J genes are TRBV5-4 and TRBJ2-7, with TRBD1 matching over 9 bases. Looked up from germline, CDR1 is SGHNT and CDR2 is YYREEE (reference sequence). CDR3 length: 15 residues. The V and J ends lost 2 bases and 4 bases, in that order; junction bases with no gene match: 7. DNA for the CDR3: TGTGCCAGCAGCTTTGGTACGGACAGGGGTTACGAGCAGTACTTC. This sequence encodes CASSFGTDRGYEQYF.

This clone showed up just a few times. This chain joins TRBV5-1 and TRBJ1-1; 8 bases agree with TRBD1. After removal of 4 bases from V and 10 bases from J, the junction contained 9 bases not matched to a gene. CDR3 length: 13 amino acids. CDR1 and CDR2 from the germline V gene are SGHRS and YFSETQ. CDR3 coding DNA: TGCGCCAGCAGCCTAGACCCCGACAGGGGAGCTTTCTTT. Protein: CASSLDPDRGAFF.

Only a few counts were recorded for this clone. The chain has TRBV5-1 and TRBJ1-4; D is ambiguous. Germline CDR1 is SGHRS and CDR2 is YFSETQ. The CDR3 contains 14 residues. Between the trimmed V and J ends, which lost 4 bases and 0 bases, there was a span of 7 bases. The CDR3 sequence is CASSPSSTNEKLFF. CDR3 nucleotide sequence: TGCGCCAGCAGCCCGTCCTCAACTAATGAAAAACTGTTTTTT.

The CDR3 sequence is CASSMVRAGGNEKLFF. For the CDR3, the DNA is TGTGCCAGTAGTATGGTTCGGGCAGGGGGGAATGAAAAACTGTTTTTT. The chain uses TRBV19 and TRBJ1-4; 7 nucleotides line up with TRBD1. J gave up 5 bases and V 3 bases, and 9 bases lay outside the gene matches. The germline V gene encodes CDR1 LNHDA and CDR2 SQIVND (reference sequence). This CDR3 region has 16 residues.

The V and J genes are TRBV6-4 and TRBJ1-4, with 7 bases that match TRBD1. Germline lookup yields CDR1 MRHNA and CDR2 SNTAGT. The CDR3 has 14 amino acids. J lost 6 bases, V lost 8 bases, and 9 bases had no gene match. CDR3 sequence reads: CASPPQGRDEKLFF. CDR3 nucleotide sequence: TGTGCCAGCCCTCCACAGGGGCGGGATGAAAAACTGTTTTTT.

This chain links TRBV6-6 with TRBJ2-3, with TRBD2 matching over 12 bases. The J segment lost 5 bases and the V segment lost 6 bases, leaving 6 bases of the junction unmatched. CDR1 and CDR2 from the germline V gene are MNHNY and SVGAGI (reference sequence). CDR3 length equals 15 residues. CDR3 sequence reads: CASRRLAGAKDTQYF. In DNA form, the CDR3 reads TGTGCCAGCAGACGACTAGCGGGGGCTAAAGATACGCAGTATTTT.

The chain links TRBV9 to TRBJ2-2; unclear D gene. V was trimmed by 0 bases and J by 8 bases, leaving 5 bases between them. Germline CDR1 SGDLS, CDR2 YYNGEE. This CDR3 is built from 12 residues. CDR3 DNA sequence: TGTGCCAGCAGCGTAGTTAGAGGGGAGCTGTTTTTT. Its translation: CASSVVRGELFF.

This sequence joins TRBV27 and TRBJ1-5; 8 nucleotides line up with TRBD1. The CDR3 contains 13 residues. The V segment lost 5 bases and the J segment 7 bases; nucleotides outside the gene matches: 4. Germline V gives CDR1 MNHEY, CDR2 SMNVEV (reference sequence). The CDR3 loop is CASSEQGGQPQHF. CDR3 in DNA: TGTGCCAGCAGTGAACAGGGGGGACAGCCCCAGCATTTT.

The V and J genes are TRBV6-4 and TRBJ2-3; TRBD2 matches at 10 bases. The CDR3 is 15 residues long. V lost 4 bases and J lost 2; bases outside the gene matches: 3. CDR1 is MRHNA, CDR2 SNTAGT, per germline. CDR3: CASSVSGGATDTQYF. CDR3 coding DNA: TGTGCCAGCAGTGTGAGCGGGGGGGCCACAGATACGCAGTATTTT.

This clone was recorded once. The CDR3 bases are TGTGCCAGCAGTGAAGAGGGGACAGGGTCGGGGGAGCTGTTTTTT. This gives the protein CASSEEGTGSGELFF. The chain employs TRBV6-1 and TRBJ2-2, with 9 bases that match TRBD1. This CDR3 is 15 amino acids long. Trimming took 1 base from V and 8 from J; bases not matched to a gene: 5. CDR1 is MNHNS and CDR2 is SASEGT in the germline V gene.

This chain joins TRBV2 and TRBJ2-7, with D possibly TRBD2 on 6 matching bases. V gave up 5 bases and J gave up 3 bases, with 14 bases separating them. CDR3 length equals 14 residues. Germline-derived CDR1 and CDR2 are SNHLY and FYNNEI. CDR3 sequence reads: CASSSTSGVYEQYF. For the CDR3, the DNA is TGTGCCAGCAGTTCTACGTCGGGAGTCTACGAGCAGTACTTC.

In the case of this clone: This CDR3 is also generated by other DNA sequences in the sample. The J gene is TRBJ1-3, the V gene TRBV5-1, with TRBD1 as a possible D gene (6 bases). Trimming took 4 bases from V and 1 from J, leaving 9 bases between them. The V gene's germline CDR1 is SGHRS and CDR2 YFSETQ. The CDR3 is 14 amino acids. CDR3 DNA: TGCGCCAGCAGCCGGGGGGCTTCTGGAAACACCATATATTTT. This sequence encodes CASSRGASGNTIYF. Variable domain in full (rest from reference TRBV5-1 and TRBJ1-3): KAGVTQTPRYLIKTRGQQVTLSCSPISGHRSVSWYQQTPGQGLQFLFEYFSETQRNKGNFPGRFSGRQFSNSRSEMNVSTLELGDSALYLCASSRGASGNTIYFGEGSWLTVV.

Comments on this clone: The same CDR3 can be traced to other DNA sequences in this sample. The genes are TRBV27 and TRBJ1-1, with D unclear. V lost 0 bases to trimming and J lost 1 base, with 9 bases between them. The V gene's germline CDR1 is MNHEY and CDR2 SMNVEV (reference sequence). This CDR3 contains 15 residues. The CDR3 protein is CASSLSRGGNTEAFF. In DNA form, the CDR3 reads TGTGCCAGCAGTTTATCTCGTGGAGGGAACACTGAAGCTTTCTTT.

This sequence joins TRBV2 and TRBJ2-7; 8 nucleotides line up with TRBD1. The length of the CDR3 is 13 residues. From germline, CDR1 is SNHLY and CDR2 FYNNEI. V trimming: 7 bases; J trimming: 7 bases; junction bases outside the gene matches: 9. The DNA of the CDR3 is TGTGCCAGCATCCACCGGACAGGGTTTGAGCAGTACTTC. The encoded protein is CASIHRTGFEQYF.